This passage covers 16 T cell receptor beta chains from one sample sequenced in a study of PD-L1 blockade in urothelial cancer. Using immunoSEQ multiplex PCR, the repertoire was profiled, and TCRdb retains in-frame clones only, with some absent. The sample consists of more than 45,000 clones, around 88% of them appearing once. Sequences were derived from PBMCs, sampled around atezolizumab (anti-PD-L1) treatment. The source is a man older than 75 with urothelial cancer.

This chain joins TRBV4-1 and TRBJ1-5; 7 nucleotides agree with TRBD1. V lost 4 bases, J lost 5 bases, and 8 bases stayed unmatched. Germline CDR1 MGHRA, CDR2 YSYEKL. This CDR3 is 15 amino acids long. The CDR3 DNA is TGCGCCAGCAGCCGGGGACAGAAAAGTTATCAGCCCCAGCATTTT. It translates to CASSRGQKSYQPQHF.

CDR3 region: CASRDRQYTDTQYF. The CDR3 region has the DNA TGTGCCAGCCGGGACAGGCAATACACAGATACGCAGTATTTT. The rearrangement joins TRBV27 to TRBJ2-3; 8 bases line up with TRBD1. V was pared by 8 bases and J by 2 bases, with 6 bases of the junction left unmatched. CDR1 is MNHEY, CDR2 SMNVEV, per germline (reference sequence). This CDR3 region has 14 residues.

The CDR3 protein is CASIPRTGEGGNTIYF. CDR3 DNA sequence: TGTGCCAGTATTCCCCGGACAGGGGAAGGCGGAAACACCATATATTTT. V gene TRBV19 combines with J gene TRBJ1-3; 9 nucleotides align to TRBD1. Trimming removed 7 bases from V and 4 bases from J; junction bases left unmatched: 11. The V gene's germline CDR1 is LNHDA and CDR2 SQIVND (reference sequence). The CDR3 extends over 16 amino acids.

CDR3: CASSFDRVGGRETQYF. CDR3 DNA: TGTGCCAGCAGCTTCGACAGGGTTGGGGGGCGGGAGACCCAGTACTTC. The chain has TRBV7-2 and TRBJ2-5; maybe TRBD1 (7 bases). V gave up 3 bases and J gave up 5 bases, with 19 bases separating them. CDR3 length: 16 amino acids. Germline V lookup: CDR1 SGHTA, CDR2 FQGNSA.

The chain carries TRBV28 and TRBJ2-7; 10 bases are shared with TRBD2. V dropped 1 base and J dropped 3; count of bases not matched to a gene: 6. The V gene's germline CDR1 is MDHEN and CDR2 SYDVKM. The CDR3 contains 16 residues. The CDR3 nucleotides are TGTGCCAGCAGTTTATTACTAGCGGGGAATCGCTACGAGCAGTACTTC. Residues: CASSLLLAGNRYEQYF.

The rearrangement uses TRBV6-5 and TRBJ2-3; D remains ambiguous. Trimming removed 0 bases from V and 3 bases from J, with 4 bases in between. The CDR3 is 13 residues long. The V gene's germline CDR1 is MNHEY and CDR2 SVGAGI. DNA of the CDR3: TGTGCCAGCAGTTACTCAGCGACAGATACGCAGTATTTT. As protein: CASSYSATDTQYF.

The chain carries TRBV7-9 and TRBJ2-1, with TRBD1 matching over 9 bases. The V gene's germline CDR1 is SEHNR and CDR2 FQNEAQ (reference sequence). The CDR3 extends over 15 amino acids. The V gene end was trimmed by 5 bases and the J gene end by 6 bases; junction bases not matched to a gene: 8. Here the CDR3 DNA reads TGTGCCAGCAGCAAACCGCCGGGACAGGGCAATGAGCAGTTCTTC. Translation: CASSKPPGQGNEQFF.

The rearrangement joins TRBV6-4 to TRBJ1-3; 9 nucleotides align to TRBD1. Germline V CDR1 and CDR2: MRHNA, SNTAGT. The CDR3 runs to 18 residues. Unmatched junction bases numbered 17, after V lost 11 bases and J lost 0 bases. CDR3 residues: CASFSRDRALSSGNTIYF. DNA of the CDR3: TGTGCCTCCTTTTCCCGGGACAGGGCCCTTAGCTCTGGAAACACCATATATTTT.

The chain is built from TRBV30 and TRBJ1-4; tentative D call: TRBD1 (5 bases). The CDR3 consists of 14 residues. Germline V gives CDR1 GTSNPN, CDR2 SVGIG (reference sequence). Trimming pared 0 bases from V and 8 bases from J, leaving 13 bases between. The CDR3 DNA is TGTGCCTGGAGTGTAAGGGGAGGCTACGAAAAACTGTTTTTT. The encoded protein is CAWSVRGGYEKLFF.

J is TRBJ1-1 and V is TRBV6-5; D is possibly TRBD1 (6 bases). The ends were cut back, 0 bases at V and 6 bases at J, with 11 bases in the middle. CDR3 length: 14 residues. CDR1 MNHEY and CDR2 SVGAGI come from the germline V gene. The CDR3 DNA is TGTGCCAGCAGTTACTCGACAGGCGTATCTGAAGCTTTCTTT. Protein sequence: CASSYSTGVSEAFF.

The chain uses TRBV21-1 and TRBJ2-7; TRBD2 is taken as the D call from the table, unchecked against the DNA. TRBV21-1 is listed as a pseudogene. The CDR3 has 19 residues. CDR3 nucleotides: TGTGCCAGCAGCAAACCCTCACCTGAATGGACGGGAAGCTCCTACGAGCAGTACTTC. This translates into CASSKPSPEWTGSSYEQYF.

The V and J genes are TRBV9 and TRBJ2-7, with 7 nucleotides matching TRBD1. V gave up 2 bases and J gave up 5 bases; unmatched junction bases: 7. The CDR3 loop spans 14 amino acids. Germline lookup yields CDR1 SGDLS and CDR2 YYNGEE. The CDR3 region is CASSVDRAYHEQYF. The DNA of the CDR3 is TGTGCCAGCAGCGTCGACAGGGCGTATCACGAGCAGTACTTC.

This chain connects TRBV5-1 to TRBJ1-2; possible D gene TRBD1, 6 bases. V was cut by 5 bases and J by 2 bases, with 16 bases left in between. This CDR3 has 15 residues. Per germline, CDR1 SGHRS and CDR2 YFSETQ. The CDR3 loop is CASSHTPGTNYGYTF. CDR3 nucleotide sequence: TGCGCCAGCAGTCATACCCCCGGGACAAACTATGGCTACACCTTC.

The rearrangement links TRBV5-1 to TRBJ2-7; D unclear. The V gene lost 0 bases and the J gene lost 6 bases, with 16 bases spanning the gap. This CDR3 is 15 amino acids long. Looked up from germline, CDR1 is SGHRS and CDR2 is YFSETQ. CDR3 DNA: TGCGCCAGCAGCTTGGGGCGGAAAAGCTTTGCCGAGCAGTACTTC. This sequence encodes CASSLGRKSFAEQYF.

The V gene is TRBV9, the J gene TRBJ2-2; a weak D match, TRBD2 (5 bases). The CDR3 spans 16 residues. Germline V gene sequence: CDR1 SGDLS, CDR2 YYNGEE. Trimming shortened V by 5 bases and J by 4 bases, and 18 bases separated the two germline ends. As DNA, the CDR3 is TGTGCCAGCAGTGGCCGGACTCCCTTTTCCACCGGGGAGCTGTTTTTT. Its translation: CASSGRTPFSTGELFF. Full variable domain (missing parts from reference TRBV9 and TRBJ2-2): DSGVTQTPKHLITATGQRVTLRCSPRSGDLSVYWYQQSLDQGLQFLIQYYNGEERAKGNILERFSAQQFPDLHSELNLSSLELGDSALYFCASSGRTPFSTGELFFGEGSRLTVL.

As concerns this clone: One junction end disagrees with the germline gene, perhaps due to a read error. The V and J genes are TRBV10-3 and TRBJ2-1; TRBD2 agrees at 10 bases. The germline V gene has CDR1 ENHRY and CDR2 SYGVKD. The CDR3 is 18 amino acids. In nucleotides, the CDR3 is TGTACCATCAGTGGGGCTAGCGGGGGAGACCTCGCCTACAATGAGCAGTTCTTC. Translating it yields CTISGASGGDLAYNEQFF.